Below, 22 T cell receptor beta chains from the same sample are listed, as sequenced in a study of blood T cell repertoires in COVID-19 (dated by TCRdb to 2020 to 2021). Library method: the immunoSEQ multiplex PCR assay. The immuneACCESS repertoire file appears here via TCRdb, limited to in-frame rearrangements. These files lack a portion of the clones; in checked studies, under half of the deficit traces to unresolved V genes, and the cause of the others is not known. The sample data list some 24,000 clones, and 80% to 90% of these were observed just once. The ten largest clones represent roughly a fifth of the sample. Source material: peripheral blood. These receptors came from a human donor in a cohort sampled during active COVID-19.

V gene TRBV11-2 combines with J gene TRBJ2-7; no firm D call. Germline V lookup: CDR1 SGHAT, CDR2 FQNNGV. The germline V and J ends were trimmed by 0 bases and 2 bases, with 8 bases remaining between them. The CDR3 contains 14 residues. This chain's CDR3 is CASSLEARTYEQYF. CDR3 sequence (DNA): TGTGCCAGCAGCTTAGAGGCCAGAACCTACGAGCAGTACTTC.

The chain links TRBV10-3 to TRBJ2-7; no definite D call. Trimming cost V 0 bases and J 7 bases, with 19 bases left between them. The CDR3 length is 16 residues. Germline lookup yields CDR1 ENHRY and CDR2 SYGVKD. The CDR3 nucleotides are TGTGCCATCAGTGAGTCAGTGGGCAGATCCCCTCGGGAGCAGTACTTC. This translates into CAISESVGRSPREQYF.

The chain employs TRBV5-4 and TRBJ2-5; the match to TRBD1 covers 11 bases. V lost 5 bases to trimming and J lost 3 bases; unmatched junction nucleotides: 9. Germline CDR1 reads SGHNT; CDR2 reads YYREEE (reference sequence). The CDR3 is made up of 16 amino acids. The CDR3 reads CASSWDRGSLEETQYF. CDR3 nucleotides: TGTGCCAGCAGTTGGGACAGGGGGTCTCTCGAAGAGACCCAGTACTTC.

This chain joins TRBV19 and TRBJ1-2; 9 nucleotides agree with TRBD1. V lost 3 bases to trimming and J lost 4 bases; unmatched junction nucleotides: 12. The CDR3 is 17 residues long. Germline assignment: CDR1 LNHDA and CDR2 SQIVND (reference sequence). CDR3 protein: CASSMVHRDRVSYGYTF. The DNA for the CDR3 is TGTGCCAGTAGTATGGTCCACCGGGACAGGGTCAGCTATGGCTACACCTTC. Full variable domain (rest looked up from reference TRBV19 and TRBJ1-2): DGGITQSPKYLFRKEGQNVTLSCEQNLNHDAMYWYRQDPGQGLRLIYYSQIVNDFQKGDIAEGYSVSREKKESFPLTVTSAQKNPTAFYLCASSMVHRDRVSYGYTFGSGTRLTVV.

The CDR3 loop is CASTITSQGSYEQYF. The CDR3 nucleotides read TGTGCCAGCACCATCACTAGCCAAGGTTCCTACGAGCAGTACTTC. V gene TRBV7-2 combines with J gene TRBJ2-7, with D perhaps matching TRBD2 (6 bases). The V and J ends lost 7 bases and 1 base respectively, with 17 bases between them. CDR1 is SGHTA, CDR2 FQGNSA, per germline. CDR3 size: 15 residues. The complete variable domain, with remaining parts taken from reference TRBV7-2 and TRBJ2-7, reads GAGVSQSPSNKVTEKGKDVELRCDPISGHTALYWYRQSLGQGLEFLIYFQGNSAPDKSGLPSDRFSAERTGGSVSTLTIQRTQQEDSAVYLCASTITSQGSYEQYFGPGTRLTVT.

This rearrangement joins TRBV7-2 to TRBJ2-2; a weak D match, TRBD1 (5 bases). Per germline, CDR1 SGHTA and CDR2 FQGNSA. CDR3 size: 16 residues. Trimming stripped 5 bases from V and 9 bases from J, with 22 bases between. CDR3 sequence reads: CASSPYGQGRDRELFF. In DNA, the CDR3 is TGTGCCAGCAGCCCCTACGGACAAGGAAGAGATCGGGAGCTGTTTTTT.

The J gene is TRBJ2-2, the V gene TRBV4-2; TRBD2 might be the D (5 bases). The CDR3 is 14 residues long. Per germline, CDR1 LGHNA and CDR2 YNFKEQ. The V and J ends lost 0 bases and 6 bases respectively, with 8 bases between them. The CDR3 loop is CASSQEWEPGELFF. DNA for the CDR3: TGTGCCAGCAGCCAAGAATGGGAGCCCGGGGAGCTGTTTTTT.

This clone appeared a few times. The chain couples TRBV5-1 to TRBJ1-2, with D unclear. This CDR3 spans 16 amino acids. V lost 1 base, J lost 0 bases, and 13 bases lay in between. The germline gives CDR1 SGHRS, CDR2 YFSETQ. The CDR3 DNA reads as TGCGCCAGCAGCTTGCGGAGCAAGGCCGCTAACTATGGCTACACCTTC. It codes for CASSLRSKAANYGYTF.

The gene calls are TRBV4-2 and TRBJ1-2, with 8 positions matching TRBD1. V lost 5 bases and J lost 5; bases outside the gene matches: 7. The CDR3 loop spans 14 amino acids. Germline CDR1 and CDR2: LGHNA and YNFKEQ. In DNA form, the CDR3 reads TGTGCCAGCAGCTCTCCGGGACAGGTTTATGGCTACACCTTC. Translation gives CASSSPGQVYGYTF.

This rearrangement joins TRBV6-5 to TRBJ2-7; possible D gene TRBD2, 6 bases. The CDR3 runs to 12 residues. Per the germline V gene, CDR1 is MNHEY and CDR2 is SVGAGI. V lost 3 bases and J lost 6, with 9 bases in between. CDR3 sequence reads: CASSYLGGEQYF. The DNA for the CDR3 is TGTGCCAGCAGTTATTTGGGGGGCGAGCAGTACTTC.

The V gene is TRBV19, the J gene TRBJ1-3; D may be TRBD1 (6 bases). Germline V gives CDR1 LNHDA, CDR2 SQIVND (reference sequence). Trimming took 7 bases from V and 4 from J, leaving 14 bases between them. This CDR3 spans 14 amino acids. Here the CDR3 reads CASKVRTAGNTIYF. The CDR3 nucleotides read TGTGCCAGTAAGGTCCGGACAGCAGGAAACACCATATATTTT.

The gene calls are TRBV4-2 and TRBJ1-4; TRBD1 matches at 7 bases. This CDR3 is built from 16 residues. Germline CDR1 and CDR2: LGHNA and YNFKEQ. Trimming took 0 bases from V and 8 from J; bases not matched to a gene: 9. CDR3 amino acids: CASSQDLDRLGEKLFF. The CDR3 DNA reads TGTGCCAGCAGCCAAGATTTGGACAGGTTGGGGGAAAAACTGTTTTTT.

The rearrangement uses TRBV2 and TRBJ2-4; possibly TRBD1 for D (6 bases). The CDR3 is made up of 15 amino acids. The V gene's germline CDR1 is SNHLY and CDR2 FYNNEI. The ends were cut back, 4 bases at V and 0 bases at J, with 10 bases in the middle. CDR3 in DNA: TGTGCCAGCAGTGTCCAGGGGTTAGCCAAAAACATTCAGTACTTC. It codes for CASSVQGLAKNIQYF. Using reference TRBV2 and TRBJ2-4 for the parts outside the CDR3, the full variable domain is EPEVTQTPSHQVTQMGQEVILRCVPISNHLYFYWYRQILGQKVEFLVSFYNNEISEKSEIFDDQFSVERPDGSNFTLKIRSTKLEDSAMYFCASSVQGLAKNIQYFGAGTRLSVL.

The rearrangement links TRBV3-1 (or the pseudogene TRBV3-2) to TRBJ2-5, with a possible D match to TRBD2 (6 bases). Germline-derived CDR1 and CDR2 are LGHDT and YNNKEL (reference sequence). V lost 1 base and J 2 bases, leaving 11 bases between the germline ends. The CDR3 is 15 amino acids. CDR3 protein: CASSQGRVKQETQYF. The CDR3 DNA sequence: TGTGCCAGCAGCCAAGGGAGGGTGAAACAAGAGACCCAGTACTTC.

The chain combines TRBV3-1 (or the pseudogene TRBV3-2) with TRBJ2-3, with TRBD2 matching over 11 bases. Per the germline V gene, CDR1 is LGHDT and CDR2 is YNNKEL (reference sequence). V shed 6 bases, J shed 8 bases, and the junction held 16 bases outside the gene matches. The CDR3 is 17 amino acids. In DNA, the CDR3 is TGTGCCAGCAGTCCTGCTAGCGGGGGGACCCTAGGCGGTACGCAGTATTTT. It specifies CASSPASGGTLGGTQYF.

This clone was observed a handful of times. The chain couples TRBV3-1 (or the pseudogene TRBV3-2) to TRBJ1-6, with TRBD1 as a possible D gene (5 bases). V was pared by 1 base and J by 7 bases, with 14 bases between. This CDR3 comprises 16 residues. The germline CDR1 and CDR2 sequences are LGHDT and YNNKEL (reference sequence). The CDR3 is CASSQVQGAWNSPLHF. The CDR3, as DNA: TGTGCCAGCAGCCAAGTACAAGGGGCCTGGAATTCACCCCTCCACTTT.

This clone has only one observation. This chain uses TRBV20-1 with TRBJ2-7, with 9 nucleotides matching TRBD2. CDR3 length: 11 residues. Germline lookup yields CDR1 DFQATT and CDR2 SNEGSKA (reference sequence). The V segment lost 6 bases and the J segment 5 bases; nucleotides outside the gene matches: 2. The CDR3 DNA reads TGCAGTGCCACTAGCGGGCACGAGCAGTACTTC. Translating it yields CSATSGHEQYF.

This rearrangement joins TRBV6-6 to TRBJ2-5; D may be TRBD2 (7 bases). CDR1 and CDR2 from the germline V gene are MNHNY and SVGAGI (reference sequence). V gave up 6 bases and J gave up 7 bases, with 21 bases separating them. The CDR3 spans 15 residues. The CDR3 protein is CASSLLMGGRGTQYF. The CDR3 region has the DNA TGTGCCAGCAGCCTATTAATGGGGGGGCGGGGGACCCAGTACTTC.

The chain links TRBV21-1 to TRBJ1-4; the listed D gene, TRBD1, was not tested against the DNA. TRBV21-1 is labeled a pseudogene. The CDR3 is 15 amino acids. The CDR3 DNA reads as TGTGCCACCCGGGGGAAGACAGGGGGGAATGAAAAACTGTTTTTT. Amino acids: CATRGKTGGNEKLFF.

This chain links TRBV5-1 with TRBJ2-2, with D perhaps matching TRBD1 (5 bases). Germline CDR1 reads SGHRS; CDR2 reads YFSETQ. V was pared by 0 bases and J by 5 bases, with 14 bases between. The CDR3 spans 16 residues. CDR3 sequence (DNA): TGCGCCAGCAGCTTGGCGTCAGGGTTTGGGACCGGGGAGCTGTTTTTT. Translating gives CASSLASGFGTGELFF.

A single count supports this clone. This chain uses TRBV6-5 with TRBJ1-1, with 11 bases that match TRBD1. Germline CDR1 is MNHEY and CDR2 is SVGAGI. V was clipped by 3 bases and J by 1 base; unmatched bases: 4. The CDR3 runs 16 residues. The CDR3 is CASSYRTGGKNTEAFF. In DNA, the CDR3 is TGTGCCAGCAGTTATCGGACAGGGGGCAAGAACACTGAAGCTTTCTTT.

This rearrangement joins TRBV20-1 to TRBJ1-6, with 7 bases fitting TRBD1. V lost 3 bases to trimming and J lost 4 bases; unmatched junction nucleotides: 6. The CDR3 covers 15 residues. The germline CDR1 and CDR2 sequences are DFQATT and SNEGSKA (reference sequence). The CDR3 nucleotides are TGCAGTGCTAGTGGGCCGGGACAGTATAATTCACCCCTCCACTTT. Encoded protein: CSASGPGQYNSPLHF.